The clone carrying this T cell receptor beta chain was seen many times. The antigen is not known. TCRdb reanalysed the 5' RACE reads using MiXCR and keeps one entry per CDR3 protein. The table lists a few hundred thousand distinct CDR3 sequences, under 25% of them singletons. This sample was included in a study of T-cell memory formation after mild COVID-19. Across the whole study: Most TCR clusters belonged to a single donor.

Broader study findings: Clones shrinking between day 15 and 85 showed a balanced CD4/CD8 split, and those that grew later tilted toward CD4+.

The length of the CDR3 is 14 residues. V was pared by 4 bases and J by 5 bases, with 8 bases of the junction left unmatched. Germline CDR1 is SGHRS and CDR2 is YFSETQ. This receptor was taken from a man aged 18-30 years who had mild COVID-19 (a few samples of this study predate the infection). Cell type and time point are not known. The chain combines TRBV5-1 with TRBJ1-2, with TRBD1 matching over 7 bases. Material: PBMCs or a T cell subset sorted from them (not recorded which). CDR3: CASSPDRRTYGYTF. CDR3 bases: TGCGCCAGCAGCCCGGACAGGCGGACTTATGGCTACACCTTC.